This is a list of T cell receptor beta chains from one sample in a study of spatial heterogeneity in lung cancer. From the 5' RACE reads, TCRdb called clonotypes with MiXCR, one entry per CDR3 protein. The data contain about 95,000 distinct CDR3 sequences, approximately 8.2% of them seen just once; the ten biggest clones take up about 7%. The sample was PBMCs, taken at surgery. Every receptor here comes from a male donor with early-stage non-small cell lung cancer. The CDR3 runs from the conserved cysteine through the conserved F or W. Fields, in order: V gene, D gene, J gene, clone size, CDR3 protein, CDR3 DNA. The D gene is left open where the match is weak. Clone sizes are given selectively: once, few, many, or a class where the clone is expanded.

>TRBV19|-|TRBJ1-1|few
CASSIQRNTEAFF
TGTGCCAGTAGTATCCAACGGAACACTGAAGCTTTCTTT
>TRBV28|-|TRBJ2-7|few
CASSRTGTGTYEQYF
TGTGCCAGCAGTCGAACAGGGACTGGGACCTACGAGCAGTACTTC
>TRBV5-1|-|TRBJ1-1|-
CASSLGPTGQRASQAFF
TGCGCCAGCAGCCTGGGACCGACCGGGCAACGAGCTAGTCAAGCTTTCTTT
>TRBV10-3|-|TRBJ2-7|few
CAISLGTGTYEQYF
TGTGCCATCAGCCTTGGGACTGGGACCTACGAGCAGTACTTC
>TRBV18|-|TRBJ2-5|-
CASSPQRTGRFDTQYF
TGTGCCAGCTCCCCCCAAAGAACAGGGCGTTTCGATACCCAGTACTTC
>TRBV7-9|TRBD1|TRBJ2-3|many
CASSFGQGPDTQYF
TGTGCCAGCAGCTTTGGACAGGGGCCAGATACGCAGTATTTT
>TRBV5-1|-|TRBJ2-3|many
CASSSSSTDTQYF
TGCGCCAGCAGCTCCTCTAGCACAGATACGCAGTATTTT
>TRBV7-9|-|TRBJ1-5|many
CASSLGDLSNQPQHF
TGTGCCAGCAGCTTAGGGGACCTTAGCAATCAGCCCCAGCATTTT
>TRBV20-1|-|TRBJ1-4|many
CSARVRYNEKLFF
TGCAGTGCTAGGGTGCGGTATAATGAAAAACTGTTTTTT
>TRBV28|-|TRBJ1-4|many
CASTGVREKLFF
TGTGCCAGCACTGGGGTTAGGGAAAAACTGTTTTTT
>TRBV29-1|TRBD2|TRBJ2-1|many
CSVAGGVGSYNEQFF
TGCAGCGTGGCGGGAGGGGTCGGATCCTACAATGAGCAGTTCTTC
>TRBV5-1|TRBD2|TRBJ2-3|many
CASSWLGGSGASTDTQYF
TGCGCCAGCAGCTGGCTCGGAGGTAGCGGGGCTAGCACAGATACGCAGTATTTT
>TRBV7-9|TRBD2|TRBJ2-7|many
CASSFSGGQSYEQYF
TGTGCCAGCAGCTTTAGCGGGGGCCAATCCTACGAGCAGTACTTC
>TRBV7-9|-|TRBJ2-7|-
CASSFGLVAEQYF
TGTGCCAGCAGCTTCGGACTGGTGGCCGAGCAGTACTTC
>TRBV13|-|TRBJ2-5|few
CASSPKGRTDQKETQYF
TGTGCCAGCAGCCCGAAAGGGCGGACAGACCAGAAAGAGACCCAGTACTTC
>TRBV7-3|TRBD1|TRBJ2-5|few
CASSPASGQGETQYF
TGTGCCAGCAGCCCCGCATCCGGACAGGGAGAGACCCAGTACTTC
>TRBV5-1|-|TRBJ1-1|-
CASSSGSRMNTEAFF
TGCGCCAGCAGCTCGGGGAGCAGGATGAACACTGAAGCTTTCTTT
>TRBV18|-|TRBJ2-3|-
CASSPELFSTDTQYF
TGTGCCAGCTCACCAGAGCTCTTTAGCACAGATACGCAGTATTTT
>TRBV9|TRBD2|TRBJ2-4|-
CASSSGDSIQYF
TGTGCCAGCAGCAGCGGGGATAGCATTCAGTACTTC
>TRBV5-4|TRBD2|TRBJ2-5|many
CASSFSGGRGETQYF
TGTGCCAGCAGCTTCAGCGGGGGAAGAGGAGAGACCCAGTACTTC
>TRBV5-1|-|TRBJ2-1|many
CASSLSPAGAYNEQFF
TGCGCCAGCAGCTTGAGCCCAGCAGGGGCCTACAATGAGCAGTTCTTC
>TRBV29-1|-|TRBJ1-3|many
CSVLGTGNTIYF
TGCAGCGTTCTGGGAACTGGAAACACCATATATTTT
>TRBV7-9|-|TRBJ2-2|-
CASSARGSWYTGELFF
TGTGCCAGCAGCGCTCGCGGCTCTTGGTACACCGGGGAGCTGTTTTTT
>TRBV28|TRBD2|TRBJ2-5|many
CASSVFSGRNQETQYF
TGTGCCAGCAGTGTGTTTAGCGGGAGGAACCAAGAGACCCAGTACTTC
>TRBV21-1|-|TRBJ2-4|few
CASSKMEGYF
TGTGCCAGCAGCAAAATGGAGGGGTACTTC
>TRBV28|TRBD2|TRBJ2-3|-
CASSVTSGGAGDTQYF
TGTGCCAGCAGTGTGACTAGCGGGGGGGCTGGAGATACGCAGTATTTT
>TRBV7-2|-|TRBJ1-4|-
CASSSGRFNEKLFF
TGTGCCAGCAGCTCTGGACGGTTTAATGAAAAACTGTTTTTT
>TRBV20-1|TRBD1|TRBJ1-4|many
CSASGQGGSTNEKLFF
TGCAGTGCTTCGGGACAGGGGGGGTCAACTAATGAAAAACTGTTTTTT
>TRBV28|TRBD1|TRBJ1-5|-
CASSSPGTGNQPQHF
TGTGCCAGCAGTTCTCCAGGGACAGGGAATCAGCCCCAGCATTTT
>TRBV2|-|TRBJ2-5|many
CASTPQETQYF
TGTGCCAGCACCCCCCAAGAGACCCAGTACTTC
>TRBV4-2|-|TRBJ1-2|many
CASSQVELGDGYTF
TGTGCCAGCAGCCAAGTAGAATTGGGGGATGGCTACACCTTC
>TRBV20-1|TRBD2|TRBJ2-3|-
CSARATSGRGMGTDTQYF
TGCAGTGCTAGAGCTACTAGCGGGAGAGGAATGGGAACAGATACGCAGTATTTT
>TRBV7-3|-|TRBJ2-1|-
CASSPTPGTYNEQFF
TGTGCCAGCAGCCCTACTCCCGGGACCTACAATGAGCAGTTCTTC